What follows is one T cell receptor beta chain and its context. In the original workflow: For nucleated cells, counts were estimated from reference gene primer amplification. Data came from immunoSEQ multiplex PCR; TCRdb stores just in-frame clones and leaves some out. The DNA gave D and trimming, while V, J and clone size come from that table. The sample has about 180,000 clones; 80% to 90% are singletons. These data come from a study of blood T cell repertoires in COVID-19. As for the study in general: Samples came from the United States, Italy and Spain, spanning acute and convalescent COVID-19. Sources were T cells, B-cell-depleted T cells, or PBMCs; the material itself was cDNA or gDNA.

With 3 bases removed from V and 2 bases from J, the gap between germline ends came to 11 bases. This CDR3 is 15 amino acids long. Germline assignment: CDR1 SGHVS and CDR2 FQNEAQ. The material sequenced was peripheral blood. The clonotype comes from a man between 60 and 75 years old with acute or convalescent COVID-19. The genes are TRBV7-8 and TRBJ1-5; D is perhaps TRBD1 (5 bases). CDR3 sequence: CASSFSGVGNQPQHF. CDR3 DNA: TGTGCCAGCAGCTTCTCGGGGGTCGGCAATCAGCCCCAGCATTTT.